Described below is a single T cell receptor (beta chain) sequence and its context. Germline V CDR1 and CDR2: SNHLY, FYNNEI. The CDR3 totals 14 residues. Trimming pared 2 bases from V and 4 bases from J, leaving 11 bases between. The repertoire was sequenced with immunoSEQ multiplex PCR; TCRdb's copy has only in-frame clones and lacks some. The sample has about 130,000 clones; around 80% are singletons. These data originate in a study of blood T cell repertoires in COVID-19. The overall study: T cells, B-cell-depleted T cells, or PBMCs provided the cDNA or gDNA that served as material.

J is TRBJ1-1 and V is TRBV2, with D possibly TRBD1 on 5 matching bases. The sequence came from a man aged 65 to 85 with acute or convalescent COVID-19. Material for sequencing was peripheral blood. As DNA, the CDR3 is TGTGCCAGCAGTGAACAGGGAAGGGGCACTGAAGCTTTCTTT. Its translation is CASSEQGRGTEAFF.